Sequencing of this TCR beta chain was carried out in a study of type 1 regulatory T cells. Across the whole study: T-allo10 is a Tr1-enriched, alloantigen-specific CD4 T cell product made in vitro.

T-allo10 cells from the graft donor were described as anergic, host-alloantigen-specific, and alloantigen-specific suppressors. MiXCR, run by TCRdb on the reads, gives a single entry per CDR3 protein. The sample carries roughly 68,000 distinct CDR3 sequences, about 60% recorded once. The CDR3 has 15 residues. The germline V gene has CDR1 SGHRS and CDR2 YFSETQ. V shed 0 bases and J 2 bases; nucleotides not matched to a gene: 1. This clonotype was seen a single time. What it recognizes is unknown. This sequence was found in a human donor in good health. The rearrangement links TRBV5-1 to TRBJ2-1; TRBD2 matches 8 bases. The specimen was cultured T cells, either the whole culture or a sorted T cell fraction (not recorded which). Specified subset: Tr1-enriched cell product generated in vitro against host alloantigens. CDR3 protein: CASSLGGLAYNEQFF. CDR3 nucleotides: TGCGCCAGCAGCTTGGGGGGACTAGCCTACAATGAGCAGTTCTTC. Drawing the rest from reference TRBV5-1 and TRBJ2-1, the complete variable domain is KAGVTQTPRYLIKTRGQQVTLSCSPISGHRSVSWYQQTPGQGLQFLFEYFSETQRNKGNFPGRFSGRQFSNSRSEMNVSTLELGDSALYLCASSLGGLAYNEQFFGPGTRLTVL.